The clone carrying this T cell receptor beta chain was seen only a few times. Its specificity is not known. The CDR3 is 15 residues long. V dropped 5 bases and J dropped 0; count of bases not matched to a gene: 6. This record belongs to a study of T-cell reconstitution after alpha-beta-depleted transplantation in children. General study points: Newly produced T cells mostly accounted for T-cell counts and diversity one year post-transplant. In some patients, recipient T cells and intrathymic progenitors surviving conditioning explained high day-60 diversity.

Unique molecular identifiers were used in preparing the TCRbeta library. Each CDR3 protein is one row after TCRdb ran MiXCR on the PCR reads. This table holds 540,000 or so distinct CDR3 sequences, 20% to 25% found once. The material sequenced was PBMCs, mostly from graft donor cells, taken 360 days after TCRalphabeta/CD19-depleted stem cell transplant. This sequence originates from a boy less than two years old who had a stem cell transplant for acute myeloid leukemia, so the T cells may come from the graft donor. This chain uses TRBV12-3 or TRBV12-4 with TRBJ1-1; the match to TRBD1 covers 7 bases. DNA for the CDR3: TGTGCCAGCAGTCCCCAGGGACAGTTGAACACTGAAGCTTTCTTT. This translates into CASSPQGQLNTEAFF.